Sequencing of this T cell receptor beta chain was carried out in a study of blood T cell repertoires in COVID-19. For the study at large: From the United States, Italy and Spain came samples of acute and convalescent COVID-19. T cells, B-cell-depleted T cells, or PBMCs supplied cDNA or gDNA.

Germline trimming cut 6 bases from V and 1 base from J; bases unmatched to any gene: 4. CDR1 and CDR2 from the germline V gene are LGHDT and YNNKEL (reference sequence). The CDR3 is 15 amino acids. Under the authors' procedure: From reference gene primer amplification, estimates of nucleated cell counts were derived. Profiling relied on immunoSEQ multiplex PCR, and the TCRdb table lists in-frame clones only, not all of them. The D gene and trimming were derived from the DNA, and the V and J assignments and clone size from that table. The sample records 150,000 to 200,000 clones, less than 85% being singletons.

The source is a woman of 80 years or more with active or convalescent COVID-19. The chain couples TRBV3-1 (or the pseudogene TRBV3-2) to TRBJ2-3, with 10 bases that match TRBD2. The specimen was peripheral blood. CDR3 sequence (DNA): TGTGCCAGCAGGGCTAGCGGGAGTCGCACAGATACGCAGTATTTT. Translation: CASRASGSRTDTQYF.